Below, 24 T cell receptor beta chains from the same sample are listed, as sequenced in a study of breast tumors, draining lymph nodes, adjacent tissues. The lymph nodes were axillary draining lymph nodes from breast cancer patients. One entry per CDR3 protein results from TCRdb running MiXCR on the multiplex PCR reads. The sample gives 270,000 or so distinct CDR3 sequences, under 35% of which show up once; roughly 1.2% is in the top ten. Sequenced input: axillary lymph node tissue. These receptors came from a female donor with breast cancer. Some clones in this sample may be carry-over from other donors' samples.

This clonotype was seen many times. This rearrangement joins TRBV29-1 to TRBJ2-7; possibly TRBD2 for D (5 bases). The V end was cut by 7 bases, the J end by 0 bases, with 7 bases between. There are 11 residues in the CDR3. CDR1 and CDR2 from the germline V gene are SQVTM and ANQGSEA. CDR3 protein: CSGTLSYEQYF. The CDR3, as DNA: TGCAGCGGGACTCTCTCCTACGAGCAGTACTTC.

Points on this clonotype: Since a much larger clone is just one base distant, this may be a read error. This chain's CDR3 is CASCVGNSPPHF. In DNA form, the CDR3 reads TGTGCCAGCTGCGTGGGGAATTCACCCCCCCACTTT. The V and J genes are TRBV3-1 and TRBJ1-6; D is uncertain. The CDR3 is 12 residues long. CDR1 LGHDT and CDR2 YNNKEL come from the germline V gene (reference sequence).

This clonotype was counted many times. The genes are TRBV11-2 and TRBJ2-5, with TRBD1 identical over 9 bases. CDR3 length: 15 residues. Germline trimming cut 5 bases from V and 2 bases from J; bases unmatched to any gene: 6. CDR1 is SGHAT, CDR2 FQNNGV, per germline. CDR3 amino acids: CASSIPGQGQETQYF. The DNA of the CDR3 is TGTGCCAGCAGCATCCCGGGACAGGGTCAAGAGACCCAGTACTTC.

This clonotype was seen only once. The CDR3 does not end in the conserved phenylalanine or tryptophan, so this is likely a read error. The J gene is TRBJ2-1, the V gene TRBV6-5; D possibly corresponds to TRBD2 (6 bases). The length of the CDR3 is 15 residues. Germline V gene data show CDR1 as MNHEY and CDR2 as SVGAGI. Trimming took 6 bases from V and 4 from J, leaving 16 bases between them. Written as DNA, the CDR3 is TGTGCCAGCAGCACCTGGGAGGAGCGTTACAATGAGCAGTTCTGC. This sequence encodes CASSTWEERYNEQFC.

This clonotype was counted ten times or more. In DNA form, the CDR3 reads TGCAGTGCTGGACCCGGGACCGGGGATTCGGCCCAGCATTTT. It yields the protein CSAGPGTGDSAQHF. The chain uses TRBV20-1 and TRBJ1-5, with D perhaps matching TRBD1 (5 bases). Germline V gene data show CDR1 as DFQATT and CDR2 as SNEGSKA (reference sequence). The CDR3 is 14 amino acids. Trimming removed 5 bases from V and 11 bases from J, with 22 bases in between.

This clonotype was seen at least ten times. V usage is TRBV4-1 and J usage is TRBJ1-4; D gene ambiguous. The length of the CDR3 is 13 residues. In germline, CDR1 is MGHRA, CDR2 YSYEKL. V lost 7 bases and J lost 7, with 13 bases in between. The CDR3 DNA is TGCGCCAGCACCCGACTTGCGGGTGAAAAACTGTTTTTT. It specifies CASTRLAGEKLFF.

This clonotype has ten or more counts. V and J are TRBV6-5 and TRBJ2-5; D remains unclear. This CDR3 spans 15 amino acids. Trimming took off 0 bases at V and 1 base at J, with 9 bases between the two ends. Germline lookup yields CDR1 MNHEY and CDR2 SVGAGI. CDR3 region: CASSYSSVTQETQYF. Here the CDR3 DNA reads TGTGCCAGCAGTTACTCCTCGGTGACCCAAGAGACCCAGTACTTC.

There are a few counts of this clonotype. V and J are TRBV6-1 and TRBJ1-3; no firm D call. This CDR3 comprises 15 residues. Germline-derived CDR1 and CDR2 are MNHNS and SASEGT. V was cut by 5 bases and J by 4 bases, with 15 bases left in between. The CDR3 DNA reads as TGTGCCAGCAGTCCACCCGGGCGCCTCGGAAACACCATATATTTT. Protein: CASSPPGRLGNTIYF.

At least ten counts were recorded for this clonotype. The rearrangement joins TRBV25-1 to TRBJ1-5; D ambiguous. Per germline, CDR1 MGHDK and CDR2 SYGVNS. This CDR3 contains 17 residues. Trimming shortened V by 2 bases and J by 1 base, and 15 bases separated the two germline ends. The DNA for the CDR3 is TGTGCCAGCAGTGAAAATAGGAGGTCGGGAAGCAATCAGCCCCAGCATTTT. Protein product: CASSENRRSGSNQPQHF.

In this sample, this clonotype turned up a few times. The chain is built from TRBV11-3 and TRBJ2-1; D may be TRBD2 (5 bases). CDR1 is SGHNT and CDR2 is YENEEA in the germline V gene. This CDR3 contains 12 residues. V lost 1 base and J lost 8, with 6 bases in between. CDR3 DNA sequence: TGTGCCAGCAGCTTAGGTAGCGATGAGCAGTTCTTC. Its translation is CASSLGSDEQFF. The variable domain in full, completed from reference TRBV11-3 and TRBJ2-1, reads EAGVVQSPRYKIIEKKQPVAFWCNPISGHNTLYWYLQNLGQGPELLIRYENEEAVDDSQLPKDRFSAERLKGVDSTLKIQPAELGDSAVYLCASSLGSDEQFFGPGTRLTVL.

This clonotype was seen at least ten times. The V call is TRBV29-1, the J call TRBJ1-2, with D possibly matching TRBD1 (5 bases). The germline V and J ends were trimmed by 4 bases and 2 bases, with 8 bases remaining between them. The CDR3 length is 12 residues. Germline-derived CDR1 and CDR2 are SQVTM and ANQGSEA. CDR3 bases: TGCAGCGTTGCTCAGGGAAACTATGGCTACACCTTC. It translates to CSVAQGNYGYTF.

In this sample, this clonotype turned up a few times. The chain carries TRBV5-1 and TRBJ1-1; D not certain. Germline CDR1 is SGHRS and CDR2 is YFSETQ. The CDR3 spans 14 residues. V gave up 0 bases and J gave up 8 bases, with 14 bases separating them. The CDR3: CASSLGQTNGEAFF. The CDR3 coding sequence is TGCGCCAGCAGCTTGGGGCAGACCAACGGCGAAGCTTTCTTT. Variable domain in full (rest from reference TRBV5-1 and TRBJ1-1): KAGVTQTPRYLIKTRGQQVTLSCSPISGHRSVSWYQQTPGQGLQFLFEYFSETQRNKGNFPGRFSGRQFSNSRSEMNVSTLELGDSALYLCASSLGQTNGEAFFGQGTRLTVV.

In its sample, this clonotype was seen many times. The rearrangement joins TRBV4-1 to TRBJ2-3; the match to TRBD1 covers 8 bases. This CDR3 region has 15 residues. With 3 bases clipped from V and 2 bases from J, the junction kept 4 bases outside the gene matches. In germline, CDR1 is MGHRA, CDR2 YSYEKL. CDR3 sequence: CASSQTGAYTDTQYF. As DNA, the CDR3 is TGCGCCAGCAGCCAGACAGGGGCTTACACAGATACGCAGTATTTT.

Many counts were recorded for this clonotype. The chain carries TRBV11-1 and TRBJ2-5, with D perhaps matching TRBD1 (6 bases). Germline CDR1 and CDR2: SGHAT and FQDESV (reference sequence). This CDR3 is 13 amino acids long. Trimming stripped 4 bases from V and 4 bases from J, with 10 bases between. CDR3 sequence (DNA): TGTGCCAGCAGCTCAGGGGTTGCAGAGACCCAGTACTTC. Protein sequence: CASSSGVAETQYF.

This clonotype was detected ten times or more. The chain employs TRBV5-1 and TRBJ2-2; 7 bases match TRBD1. Germline V gene lookup returns CDR1 SGHRS and CDR2 YFSETQ. The CDR3 contains 17 residues. V shed 1 base and J 4 bases; nucleotides not matched to a gene: 10. The CDR3 bases are TGCGCCAGCAGCTTGTTACAGGGGCCGGTGCGCACCGGGGAGCTGTTTTTT. It yields the protein CASSLLQGPVRTGELFF.

In its sample, this clonotype was seen many times. The rearrangement links TRBV20-1 to TRBJ2-3, with D uncertain. Looked up from germline, CDR1 is DFQATT and CDR2 is SNEGSKA (reference sequence). The CDR3 covers 14 residues. V was clipped by 1 base and J by 6 bases, with 14 bases between them. As DNA, the CDR3 is TGCAGTGCTAGAGTAATAGCCCTTATGGATACGCAGTATTTT. Amino acids: CSARVIALMDTQYF.

With regard to this clonotype: A junction end diverges from the germline sequence, so it may reflect a read error. The chain has TRBV11-3 and TRBJ2-1, with no clear D. Germline V gene sequence: CDR1 SGHNT, CDR2 YENEEA. The CDR3 extends over 11 amino acids. CDR3: CASSSFNEPFF. CDR3 DNA sequence: TGTGCCAGCAGCTCCTTCAATGAGCCGTTCTTC.

The V gene is TRBV27, the J gene TRBJ2-7; 12 bases map to TRBD2. CDR3 length equals 17 residues. V lost 2 bases to trimming and J lost 3 bases; unmatched junction nucleotides: 8. From germline, CDR1 is MNHEY and CDR2 SMNVEV (reference sequence). DNA for the CDR3: TGTGCCAGCAGTTTACTCGCTGGACTAGCGGGGAACTACGAGCAGTACTTC. This sequence encodes CASSLLAGLAGNYEQYF.

This clonotype was counted ten times or more. V and J are TRBV4-2 and TRBJ2-3, with D tentatively TRBD1 or TRBD2 (7 bases each). CDR3 size: 17 residues. V was trimmed by 1 base and J by 6 bases, leaving 20 bases between them. The germline gives CDR1 LGHNA, CDR2 YNFKEQ. CDR3 protein: CASSQAQGGGSGDTQYF. CDR3 DNA sequence: TGTGCCAGCAGCCAAGCCCAAGGGGGCGGGAGCGGCGATACGCAGTATTTT.

At least ten counts were recorded for this clonotype. The chain couples TRBV12-3 or TRBV12-4 to TRBJ2-2; D is undetermined. Trimming pared 4 bases from V and 3 bases from J, leaving 9 bases between. The CDR3 length is 14 residues. The CDR3 nucleotides read TGTGCCAGCAGTTCACGACCTTACACCGGGGAGCTGTTTTTT. Protein product: CASSSRPYTGELFF.

Concerning this clonotype: A much bigger clone sits one base away, suggesting this may be a read error. The chain combines TRBV5-1 with TRBJ2-5; perhaps TRBD2 as D (6 bases). The CDR3 is 15 amino acids. The germline CDR1 and CDR2 sequences are SGHRS and YFSETQ. The CDR3 region is CASGLLVGSAETQYF. In nucleotides, the CDR3 is TGCGCCAGCGGCTTGTTAGTCGGGAGTGCGGAGACCCAGTACTTC.

In the case of this clonotype: With a much larger clone just one base away, this may be a read error. The conserved closing phenylalanine or tryptophan is absent in this CDR3, likely reflecting a read error. The V gene is TRBV19, the J gene TRBJ2-5, with unresolved D. The germline gives CDR1 LNHDA, CDR2 SQIVND (reference sequence). Trimming removed 4 bases from V and 4 bases from J, with 19 bases in between. The CDR3 contains 16 residues. The CDR3 loop is CASSRVIGMGVETQYY. CDR3 sequence (DNA): TGTGCCAGTAGTAGGGTTATAGGGATGGGCGTAGAGACCCAGTACTAC.

V usage is TRBV12-3 or TRBV12-4 and J usage is TRBJ1-1; possibly TRBD1 for D (6 bases). V lost 1 base and J lost 5, with 11 bases in between. The CDR3 loop spans 14 amino acids. CDR3: CASSLGGGWTEAFF. Written as DNA, the CDR3 is TGTGCCAGCAGTTTAGGAGGGGGATGGACTGAAGCTTTCTTT.

The chain has TRBV7-9 and TRBJ2-3, with TRBD2 matching over 7 bases. CDR1 and CDR2 (germline): SEHNR, FQNEAQ (reference sequence). Germline trimming cut 5 bases from V and 2 bases from J; bases unmatched to any gene: 7. This CDR3 comprises 15 residues. CDR3 protein: CASSLRGGDTDTQYF. CDR3 nucleotides: TGTGCCAGCAGCCTACGGGGAGGGGACACAGATACGCAGTATTTT. The full variable domain, with the rest looked up from reference TRBV7-9 and TRBJ2-3, is DTGVSQNPRHKITKRGQNVTFRCDPISEHNRLYWYRQTLGQGPEFLTYFQNEAQLEKSRLLSDRFSAERPKGSFSTLEIQRTEQGDSAMYLCASSLRGGDTDTQYFGPGTRLTVL.